This T cell receptor (beta chain) was identified in a study of graft-versus-host responses after intestinal transplantation. The wider study: Transplantation in recipients was multivisceral, liver-intestinal, or isolated intestinal. For around 3 years after anti-thymocyte globulin induction, all recipients took tacrolimus and steroids. Study-level findings and limits: Present in recipient marrow, GvH clones included some that appeared first in ileum or blood.

The CDR3 extends over 15 amino acids. The V and J ends lost 0 bases and 10 bases respectively, with 18 bases between them. Per the germline V gene, CDR1 is SGHNT and CDR2 is YENEEA. Here immunoSEQ multiplex PCR was the method, and the copy in TCRdb shows in-frame clones only, minus some. The data show about 89,000 clones, with 91% seen just once and less than 0.1% held by the top ten. This clone was recorded only once. Its target is unknown. Sample: unstimulated CD4+ T cells sorted from spleen or lymph node cells, taken before intestinal transplant. This TCR was sampled from a human donor who received an intestinal transplant. The chain employs TRBV11-3 and TRBJ1-1, with a possible D match to TRBD1 (6 bases). This CDR3 is CASSLEGGARTRAFF. DNA of the CDR3: TGTGCCAGCAGCTTAGAGGGGGGGGCGAGGACACGAGCTTTCTTT.